The 15 T cell receptor beta chains given below trace back to one sample, sequenced in a study of blood T cell repertoires in COVID-19. TCRdb keeps only in-frame clones here, not all; method: immunoSEQ multiplex PCR. The data show about 83,000 clones, with roughly 84% seen just once and 22% held by the top ten. Sequencing was performed on peripheral blood. The origin of the receptors is a woman older than 75 in a cohort sampled during active or convalescent COVID-19.

This clone was seen only once. The rearrangement joins TRBV20-1 to TRBJ2-3; no firm D call. Germline V gene lookup returns CDR1 DFQATT and CDR2 SNEGSKA (reference sequence). The CDR3 is 12 amino acids. The V end was cut by 3 bases, the J end by 4 bases, with 8 bases between. The CDR3, as DNA: TGCAGTGCTAGTTTCCTAGCAGATACGCAGTATTTT. Protein sequence: CSASFLADTQYF.

The rearrangement joins TRBV19 to TRBJ2-5, with 10 bases matching TRBD2. J lost 4 bases, V lost 4 bases, and 6 bases had no gene match. This CDR3 contains 15 residues. Germline loops: CDR1 LNHDA, CDR2 SQIVND (reference sequence). The DNA for the CDR3 is TGTGCCAGTAGTACGACTCTAGCGGGAGTAGAGACCCAGTACTTC. Its protein is CASSTTLAGVETQYF.

The chain links TRBV5-1 to TRBJ1-4; D not certain. The CDR3 sequence is 14 residues long. The germline CDR1 and CDR2 sequences are SGHRS and YFSETQ. Trimming left V 2 bases short and J 7 bases short, with 12 bases between. In nucleotides, the CDR3 is TGCGCCAGCAGCTTTCTTGAGGGAGGTGAAAAACTGTTTTTT. Its protein is CASSFLEGGEKLFF.

This clone showed up just once. The chain links TRBV19 to TRBJ1-2, with 8 bases fitting TRBD1. The CDR3 consists of 13 residues. Losses at the gene ends were 7 bases for V and 5 bases for J; bases not matched to a gene: 6. Per the germline V gene, CDR1 is LNHDA and CDR2 is SQIVND (reference sequence). The CDR3 sequence is CASKATGEYGYTF. The CDR3 DNA sequence: TGTGCCAGTAAAGCGACAGGGGAGTATGGCTACACCTTC.

V and J are TRBV11-2 and TRBJ2-7; 7 positions match TRBD1. This CDR3 has 19 residues. V lost 1 base, J lost 0 bases, and 15 bases stayed unmatched. Germline assignment: CDR1 SGHAT and CDR2 FQNNGV. CDR3 sequence reads: CASSLGFGQDHPLSYEQYV. CDR3 coding DNA: TGTGCCAGCAGCTTAGGATTTGGACAGGACCACCCCCTCTCCTACGAGCAGTACGTC.

The CDR3 sequence is CASSGQGWETQYF. DNA of the CDR3: TGTGCCAGCTCCGGACAGGGCTGGGAGACCCAGTACTTC. V gene TRBV18 combines with J gene TRBJ2-5; TRBD1 aligns across 8 bases. The CDR3 length is 13 residues. The V gene's germline CDR1 is KGHSH and CDR2 LQKENI. V shed 6 bases, J shed 5 bases, and the junction held 5 bases outside the gene matches.

V usage is TRBV2 and J usage is TRBJ1-1; no reliable D call. The germline V gene has CDR1 SNHLY and CDR2 FYNNEI. Trimming took 5 bases from V and 8 from J, leaving 18 bases between them. The CDR3 covers 14 residues. CDR3 region: CASSPTTVSREAFF. CDR3 nucleotides: TGTGCCAGCAGTCCGACTACCGTCTCCCGAGAAGCTTTCTTT. The entire variable domain, with the rest obtained from reference TRBV2 and TRBJ1-1, is as follows: EPEVTQTPSHQVTQMGQEVILRCVPISNHLYFYWYRQILGQKVEFLVSFYNNEISEKSEIFDDQFSVERPDGSNFTLKIRSTKLEDSAMYFCASSPTTVSREAFFGQGTRLTVV.

The chain employs TRBV5-1 and TRBJ1-5; possible D gene TRBD1, 5 bases. The CDR3 totals 15 residues. V lost 4 bases and J 3 bases, leaving 14 bases between the germline ends. CDR1 SGHRS and CDR2 YFSETQ come from the germline V gene. The CDR3 nucleotides read TGCGCCAGCAGCCCCGGGACTATTGACAATCAGCCCCAGCATTTT. Translated: CASSPGTIDNQPQHF. Combining the CDR3 with reference TRBV5-1 and TRBJ1-5 gives the whole variable domain KAGVTQTPRYLIKTRGQQVTLSCSPISGHRSVSWYQQTPGQGLQFLFEYFSETQRNKGNFPGRFSGRQFSNSRSEMNVSTLELGDSALYLCASSPGTIDNQPQHFGDGTRLSIL.

On this clone: Other DNA sequences in the same sample also yield this CDR3. This chain uses TRBV19 with TRBJ2-7; 8 positions agree with TRBD1. Germline loops: CDR1 LNHDA, CDR2 SQIVND (reference sequence). The CDR3 runs to 13 residues. The CDR3 loop is CASSITGGNEQYV. As DNA, the CDR3 is TGTGCCAGTAGTATTACAGGGGGAAACGAGCAGTATGTC.

The CDR3 region has the DNA TGTGCCAGCAGCGTGGGGACTATCAATGAGCAGTTCTTC. This encodes CASSVGTINEQFF. V is TRBV5-5 and J is TRBJ2-1; 7 bases are shared with TRBD2. CDR1 and CDR2 from the germline V gene are SGHKS and YYEKEE (reference sequence). This CDR3 has 13 residues. Trimming cost V 4 bases and J 6 bases; bases outside gene matches: 4.

The table lists this clone with a count of one. Compared with germline, one end of the junction differs, possibly owing to a read error. The rearrangement joins TRBV14 to TRBJ1-2; no reliable D call. The germline CDR1 and CDR2 sequences are SGHDN and FVKESK. The CDR3 sequence is 15 residues long. The CDR3 reads CASSLVPQVFDGYAF. In DNA, the CDR3 is TGTGCCAGCAGCCTCGTTCCTCAGGTTTTCGATGGCTACGCCTTC.

The V gene is TRBV12-3 or TRBV12-4, the J gene TRBJ1-1; D is possibly TRBD1 (5 bases). V was pared by 6 bases and J by 4 bases, with 12 bases between. CDR3 size: 13 residues. For the CDR3, the DNA is TGTGCCAGCAGGCCCACGGGGGGCACTGAAGCTTTCTTT. Residues: CASRPTGGTEAFF.

J is TRBJ2-1 and V is TRBV7-3; D possibly corresponds to TRBD1 (5 bases). The length of the CDR3 is 15 residues. V lost 2 bases, J lost 6 bases, and 14 bases lay in between. Germline V gene lookup returns CDR1 SGHTA and CDR2 FQGTGA. In DNA form, the CDR3 reads TGTGCCAGCAGCTTAGGCCCAGGGAAGGCCAATGAGCAGTTCTTC. Translating it yields CASSLGPGKANEQFF.

The chain is built from TRBV3-1 (or the pseudogene TRBV3-2) and TRBJ1-4; D gene uncertain. The germline gives CDR1 LGHDT, CDR2 YNNKEL (reference sequence). The CDR3 has 14 amino acids. The germline V and J ends were trimmed by 6 bases and 7 bases, with 15 bases remaining between them. The CDR3 loop reads CASSRTKGGEKLFF. Here the CDR3 DNA reads TGTGCCAGCAGTCGGACTAAAGGTGGTGAAAAACTGTTTTTT.

The chain recombines TRBV7-9 with TRBJ2-7; 7 bases are shared with TRBD2. Trimming cost V 2 bases and J 2 bases; bases outside gene matches: 3. Germline loops: CDR1 SEHNR, CDR2 FQNEAQ (reference sequence). The CDR3 has 14 amino acids. CDR3 residues: CASSLSAGAYEQYV. In DNA form, the CDR3 reads TGTGCCAGCAGCTTATCGGCGGGGGCCTACGAGCAGTACGTC.